The entry below gives a single T cell receptor beta chain sequence along with its context. Its antigen remains unknown. The junction departs from germline at one end; a sequencing error may be responsible. This sample is part of a study of shared clonotypes between healthy human individuals. The wider study: Serving as donors were two women and a few men, whose ages spanned 18 to 49. Each donor had three CD4 naive, three CD4 memory, two CD8 naive and one CD8 memory plate.

The length of the CDR3 is 15 residues. Germline values: CDR1 SQVTM, CDR2 ANQGSEA. In the source study's methods: ImmunoSEQ supplied junction-only sequences lacking quality scores, so filtering was different. Generated by immunoSEQ multiplex PCR, the TCRdb table keeps only in-frame clones and is missing some. V and J calls and clone size are as listed in that table; D and trimming were resolved from the DNA. Of 2 million to 2.5 million clones in the sample, over 85% are singletons; the top ten hold roughly 0.36%. Study conclusions and caveats: Naive subsets typically showed greater estimated richness than memory subsets.

The rearrangement uses TRBV29-1 and TRBJ1-1; TRBD1 agrees at 10 bases. This receptor was obtained from a young man in good health. Some clones in this sample may be carry-over from other donors' samples. The sequenced sample consisted of naive CD4+ T cells from PBMCs. Subset: CD45RA+ positively selected. The CDR3 DNA reads TGCAGCGTGGAAGACAGGGGGCCTTGGAGGACTGAAGCTTTCTTT. Protein: CSVEDRGPWRTEAFF.